This T cell receptor (beta chain) comes out of a study of shared T cell receptors in the human thymus. Between the trimmed V and J ends, which lost 0 bases and 2 bases, there was a span of 10 bases. The CDR3 covers 14 residues. CDR1 GTSNPN and CDR2 SVGIG come from the germline V gene (reference sequence). Sequencing used immunoSEQ multiplex PCR; TCRdb keeps in-frame clones, though not all of them. The sample has about 710,000 clones, about 90% seen once; the top ten hold 0.0094%. The data were also submitted as part of a second study, on human thymus T cells. That work states: Donors were healthy Finnish infants having corrective surgery for congenital heart defects. Resected material from corrective heart surgery provided the thymus tissue analysed. Related studies noted strongly shared thymic repertoires across unrelated people.

The V gene is TRBV30, the J gene TRBJ1-2, with D unclear. The receptor's source is a boy younger than two with a congenital heart defect. Sequenced material: thymocytes. The CDR3 DNA sequence: TGTGCCTGGAGTGTACTAGGACCGAACTATGGCTACACCTTC. It specifies CAWSVLGPNYGYTF.